The following is a T cell receptor beta chain sequence with its context. Its specificity is not known. The data derive from a study of chemoradiotherapy in HPV16-positive cancers. Study-level background: Two HPV16-positive patients' cells yielded candidate HPV-specific clones and common motifs.

Broader study findings: During treatment, candidate HPV-specific clones and E7-related motifs expanded in tumor. Only two HPV16-positive patients supplied the functional HPV-specificity definition.

Clones were sequenced by immunoSEQ multiplex PCR, and TCRdb holds only the in-frame ones, with some missing. The profile shows about 20,000 clones, 80% to 95% of them singletons. Repertoires were sampled repeatedly during chemoradiotherapy. The input for sequencing was blood, taken from a patient who underwent chemoradiotherapy. The origin of this receptor is a human donor with HPV-associated anogenital cancer.

This chain's CDR3 is CASSSGRNTGELFF. The CDR3 nucleotides read TGTGCCAGCAGCTCCGGTAGGAACACCGGGGAGCTGTTTTTT. The chain employs TRBV5-4 and TRBJ2-2, with D uncertain. CDR1 is SGHNT, CDR2 YYREEE, per germline (reference sequence). Between the trimmed V and J ends, which lost 3 bases and 1 base, there was a span of 7 bases. The CDR3 has 14 residues.